These T cell receptor beta chains were read from a single sample in a study of shared clonotypes between healthy human individuals. Profiled with immunoSEQ multiplex PCR; TCRdb holds only in-frame clones, not every one. Found here are about 1.5 million clones, around 98% of them singletons; the top ten hold approximately 0.44%. Sequencing used naive CD4+ T cells sorted from blood. The receptors derive from a man aged 30 to 39 in good health. Both conserved end residues are part of each CDR3. A D gene is named only where the DNA matches it firmly. Clone size is given for some rows only: seen once, a few or many times, or a class if the clone is expanded.

v_gene	d_gene	j_gene	abundance	CDR3aa	CDR3nt
TRBV28	TRBD2	TRBJ2-7	-	CASSSTGTSSDEQYF	TGTGCCAGCAGCTCCACGGGGACTAGTTCCGACGAGCAGTACTTC
TRBV20-1	-	TRBJ2-2	-	CSALHTGELFF	TGCAGTGCTTTACACACCGGGGAGCTGTTTTTT
TRBV11-1	TRBD1	TRBJ2-2	-	CASSLDAGGYGELFF	TGTGCCAGCAGCTTAGATGCAGGGGGTTACGGGGAGCTGTTTTTT
TRBV7-2	-	TRBJ2-7	-	CASSLEGPVYEQYF	TGTGCCAGCAGCCTGGAGGGGCCCGTCTACGAGCAGTACTTC
TRBV28	TRBD2	TRBJ2-1	-	CASRMGLAGEYVYNEQFF	TGTGCCAGCAGGATGGGACTAGCGGGAGAATATGTCTACAATGAGCAGTTCTTC
TRBV5-4	TRBD1	TRBJ2-5	-	CASSSYRDRPGETQYF	TGTGCCAGCAGCTCATACCGGGACAGGCCGGGGGAGACCCAGTACTTC
TRBV5-1	-	TRBJ2-2	-	CASSRYTDTGELFF	TGCGCCAGCAGCAGGTACACGGACACCGGGGAGCTGTTTTTT
TRBV28	-	TRBJ1-1	-	CAITPQPGRSTEAFF	TGTGCCATCACACCTCAACCGGGCCGGAGCACTGAAGCTTTCTTT
TRBV6-1	-	TRBJ2-1	-	CASSVTWDEQFF	TGTGCCAGCAGTGTTACCTGGGATGAGCAGTTCTTC
TRBV2	-	TRBJ1-2	-	CASSEWEGNGYTF	TGTGCCAGCAGTGAATGGGAGGGAAACGGCTACACCTTC
TRBV19	-	TRBJ2-1	-	CASRKEGRNEQFF	TGTGCCAGTAGGAAGGAGGGCAGGAATGAGCAGTTCTTC
TRBV15	-	TRBJ2-7	-	CATSSGPLSYEQYF	TGTGCCACCAGCAGCGGACCCCTCTCCTACGAGCAGTACTTC
TRBV19	TRBD2	TRBJ2-5	-	CATAASGVQETQYF	TGCGCAACGGCTGCTAGCGGGGTACAAGAGACCCAGTACTTC
TRBV28	-	TRBJ2-2	-	CASSLSVARELFF	TGTGCCAGCAGTTTATCCGTGGCCAGGGAGCTGTTTTTT
TRBV4-3	-	TRBJ2-1	-	CASSQDASEYNEQFF	TGCGCCAGCAGCCAAGATGCTAGCGAGTACAATGAGCAGTTCTTC
TRBV15	-	TRBJ2-3	-	CATSRARLGVTDTQYF	TGTGCCACCAGCAGGGCCAGACTGGGCGTCACAGATACGCAGTATTTT
TRBV19	-	TRBJ1-1	-	CASSIDNTEAFF	TGTGCCAGTAGTATAGACAACACTGAAGCTTTCTTT
TRBV28	-	TRBJ1-2	-	CASSLGPTYGYTF	TGTGCCAGCAGTTTAGGGCCAACCTATGGCTACACCTTC
TRBV7-7	-	TRBJ1-1	once	CASSLKRVQGNTEAFF	TGTGCTAGCAGCTTAAAAAGGGTACAGGGAAACACTGAAGCTTTCTTT
TRBV18	TRBD1	TRBJ2-6	-	CASSPTGTGANVLTF	TGTGCCAGCTCACCGACAGGGACTGGGGCCAACGTCCTGACTTTC
TRBV28	-	TRBJ2-7	-	CASSFRGAYEQYF	TGTGCCAGCAGTTTTCGAGGGGCCTACGAGCAGTACTTC
TRBV28	-	TRBJ2-7	-	CASSFTGLQGLTTGQYF	TGTGCCAGCAGTTTCACAGGCCTACAGGGTCTTACTACTGGGCAGTACTTC
TRBV19	-	TRBJ2-2	-	CASSIDGNTGELFF	TGTGCCAGTAGTATCGATGGGAACACCGGGGAGCTGTTTTTT
TRBV28	TRBD2	TRBJ2-1	-	CASSLDGRAFGEQFF	TGTGCCAGCAGTTTAGACGGGAGGGCCTTCGGTGAGCAGTTCTTC
TRBV7-2	TRBD2	TRBJ2-5	-	CASSLGRTSGIGETQYF	TGTGCCAGCAGCTTGGGCAGGACTAGCGGGATTGGCGAGACCCAGTACTTC
TRBV10-2	-	TRBJ1-2	-	CASSFQGDAGGYTF	TGCGCCAGCAGCTTTCAAGGGGACGCGGGTGGCTACACCTTC
TRBV5-4	-	TRBJ2-2	-	CASSSRLGENGELFF	TGTGCCAGCAGCTCGAGACTAGGCGAAAACGGGGAGCTGTTTTTT
TRBV5-6	-	TRBJ1-2	-	CASSLEPTAGGYTF	TGTGCCAGCAGCTTAGAGCCGACGGCGGGTGGCTACACCTTC